This TCR beta chain was profiled in a study of PD-1 blockade in classical Hodgkin lymphoma. Libraries were prepared by immunoSEQ multiplex PCR; TCRdb keeps only in-frame clonotypes and omits some of them. The table has 43,000 or so clones, almost 90% seen once. The CDR3 loop spans 13 amino acids. V was pared by 5 bases and J by 5 bases, with 13 bases between. Germline V CDR1 and CDR2: SEHNR, FQNEAQ (reference sequence). Every single patient, without exception, relapsed after autologous stem cell transplantation, and brentuximab vedotin exposure varied. Sequenced material: peripheral blood mononuclear cells (PBMCs), taken at baseline. This sequence originates from a human donor with classical Hodgkin lymphoma. V is TRBV7-9 and J is TRBJ2-7, with D unclear. The CDR3 DNA is TGTGCCAGCAGCCCTTCCCCCAGGAACGAGCAGTACTTC. This sequence encodes CASSPSPRNEQYF.